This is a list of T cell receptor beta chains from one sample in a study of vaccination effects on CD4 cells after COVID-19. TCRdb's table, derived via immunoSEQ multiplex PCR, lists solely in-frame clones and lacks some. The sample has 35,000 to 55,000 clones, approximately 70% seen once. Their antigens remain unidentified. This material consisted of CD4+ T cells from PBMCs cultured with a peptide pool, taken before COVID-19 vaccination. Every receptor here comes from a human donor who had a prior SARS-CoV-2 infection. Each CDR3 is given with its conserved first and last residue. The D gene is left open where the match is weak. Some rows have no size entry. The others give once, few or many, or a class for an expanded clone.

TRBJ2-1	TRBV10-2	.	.	CASTMTEHNEQFF	TGCGCCAGCACTATGACAGAACACAATGAGCAGTTCTTC
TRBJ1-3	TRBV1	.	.	CTSSQDHFVPVSGNTIYF	TGCACCAGCAGCCAGGACCACTTCGTGCCCGTTTCTGGAAACACCATATATTTT
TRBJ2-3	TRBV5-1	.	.	CASSGGLPDTQYF	TGCGCCAGCAGTGGGGGCCTCCCAGATACGCAGTATTTT
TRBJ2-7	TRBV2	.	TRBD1	CASSRDSYEQYF	TGTGCCAGCAGCCGGGACAGCTACGAGCAGTACTTC
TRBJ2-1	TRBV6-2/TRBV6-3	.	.	CASSSSAGSEQFF	TGTGCCAGCAGTTCATCAGCGGGTTCAGAGCAGTTCTTC
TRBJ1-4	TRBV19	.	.	CASSIGDEKLFF	TGTGCCAGTAGTATAGGGGATGAAAAACTGTTTTTT
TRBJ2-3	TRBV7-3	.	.	CASSLNSFGSADTQYF	TGTGCCAGCAGCTTAAACAGTTTTGGAAGCGCAGATACGCAGTATTTT
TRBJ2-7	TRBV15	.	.	CATSRDYGSHYEQYF	TGTGCCACCAGCAGAGATTACGGCAGTCACTACGAGCAGTACTTC
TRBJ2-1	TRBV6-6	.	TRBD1	CASTQGVVEQFF	TGTGCCAGCACCCAGGGGGTGGTTGAGCAGTTCTTC
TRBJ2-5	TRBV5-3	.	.	CARSFRGRVETQYF	TGTGCCAGAAGCTTCAGGGGAAGGGTTGAGACCCAGTACTTC
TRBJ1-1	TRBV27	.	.	CASSLSWGTYGTEAFF	TGTGCCAGCAGTTTATCGTGGGGGACGTACGGCACTGAAGCTTTCTTT
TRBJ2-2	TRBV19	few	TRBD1	CAIRTGNTGELFF	TGTGCCATCAGGACAGGGAACACCGGGGAGCTGTTTTTT
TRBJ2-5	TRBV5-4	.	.	CASSLEGGRETQYF	TGTGCCAGCAGCTTGGAAGGGGGGAGAGAGACCCAGTACTTC
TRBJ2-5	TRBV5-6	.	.	CASSLRETQYF	TGTGCCAGCAGCTTGCGGGAGACCCAGTACTTC
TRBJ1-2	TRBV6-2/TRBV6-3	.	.	CASSGGFGYTF	TGTGCCAGCAGTGGGGGTTTTGGCTACACCTTC
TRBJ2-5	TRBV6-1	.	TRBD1	CASSEDRGETQYF	TGTGCCAGCAGTGAAGACAGGGGTGAGACCCAGTACTTC
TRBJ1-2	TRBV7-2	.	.	CASSLTPDYGYTF	TGTGCCAGCAGCTTAACTCCGGACTATGGCTACACCTTC
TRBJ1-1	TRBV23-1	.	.	CASSQLKSVGAEAFF	TGCGCCAGCAGTCAGCTCAAATCCGTGGGGGCTGAAGCTTTCTTT
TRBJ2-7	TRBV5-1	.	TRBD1	CASTPGQGLYEQYF	TGCGCCAGCACTCCGGGACAGGGCCTATACGAGCAGTACTTC
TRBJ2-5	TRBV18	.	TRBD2	CASSPNGLAIPGETQYF	TGTGCCAGCTCACCTAATGGACTAGCGATTCCTGGGGAGACCCAGTACTTC
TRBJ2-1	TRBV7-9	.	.	CASSLRGILNEQFF	TGTGCCAGCAGCTTACGGGGGATTCTAAATGAGCAGTTCTTC
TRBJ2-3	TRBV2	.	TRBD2	CASSVFGTSGGGYF	TGTGCCAGCAGTGTGTTCGGGACTAGCGGGGGGGGGTATTTT
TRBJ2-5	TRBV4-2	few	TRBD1	CASSQGPDRGEQETQYF	TGTGCCAGCAGCCAGGGACCCGACAGGGGAGAACAAGAGACCCAGTACTTC
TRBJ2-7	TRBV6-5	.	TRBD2	CASTTGTTTYEQYF	TGTGCCAGCACCACCGGGACTACAACATACGAGCAGTACTTC
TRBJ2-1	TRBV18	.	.	CASRRNSYNEQFF	TGTGCCAGCCGCAGGAACTCCTACAATGAGCAGTTCTTC
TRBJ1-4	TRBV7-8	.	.	CASSTPGAGGEKLFF	TGTGCCAGCAGCACCCCAGGGGCCGGCGGGGAAAAACTGTTTTTT
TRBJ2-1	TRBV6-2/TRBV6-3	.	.	CASSPRTNEQFF	TGTGCCAGCAGTCCGCGGACTAATGAGCAGTTCTTC